The T cell receptor beta chain described here comes from a study of CD8+CD57+ T cells in acquired aplastic anemia. Trimming shortened V by 5 bases and J by 8 bases, and 16 bases separated the two germline ends. The CDR3 totals 14 residues. Germline V gene lookup returns CDR1 MGHDK and CDR2 SYGVNS. Template material for TCR beta VDJ and CDR3 profiling consisted of genomic DNA. MiXCR, run by TCRdb on the reads, gives a single entry per CDR3 protein. The repertoire includes 200,000 or so distinct CDR3 sequences, about three fifths of them detected once, and 46% sits in the top ten. This clonotype was found a few times.

Sample: sorted CD4+, CD8+, or CD8+CD57+ T cells (not recorded which) from PBMCs. The receptor was isolated from a human donor with severe aplastic anemia or a healthy control (not recorded which). V is TRBV25-1 and J is TRBJ2-1; D call uncertain. The CDR3 loop is CASSWSGRAYEQFF. CDR3 DNA: TGTGCCAGCAGTTGGTCCGGAAGGGCTTATGAGCAGTTCTTC. Together with reference TRBV25-1 and TRBJ2-1, the CDR3 gives the full variable domain: EADIYQTPRYLVIGTGKKITLECSQTMGHDKMYWYQQDPGMELHLIHYSYGVNSTEKGDLSSESTVSRIRTEHFPLTLESARPSHTSQYLCASSWSGRAYEQFFGPGTRLTVL.